These 7 T cell receptor beta chains were sequenced from one sample in a study of T cell changes during pregnancy in multiple sclerosis. Here immunoSEQ multiplex PCR was the method, and the copy in TCRdb shows in-frame clones only, minus some. Among under 65,000 clones listed, around 90% were seen once. The input for sequencing was peripheral blood, taken in the first trimester of pregnancy. These TCRs come from a female donor in good health, enrolled as a control in a pregnancy study.

This chain joins TRBV6-6 and TRBJ2-1, with D perhaps matching TRBD2 (6 bases). CDR1 is MNHNY, CDR2 SVGAGI, per germline (reference sequence). V lost 6 bases, J lost 7 bases, and 10 bases lay in between. The CDR3 runs 12 residues. CDR3 amino acids: CASRALANEQFF. The CDR3 bases are TGTGCCAGCAGGGCCCTAGCGAATGAGCAGTTCTTC.

J is TRBJ1-2 and V is TRBV28; the match to TRBD1 covers 8 bases. Germline CDR1 MDHEN, CDR2 SYDVKM. V trimming: 0 bases; J trimming: 6 bases; junction bases outside the gene matches: 3. CDR3 length equals 14 residues. Written as DNA, the CDR3 is TGTGCCAGCAGTTTATGGCAGGGGGCTGATGGCTACACCTTC. The encoded protein is CASSLWQGADGYTF.

This clone was recorded once. The chain recombines TRBV28 with TRBJ2-1; D perhaps matches TRBD1 (6 bases). The germline V and J ends were trimmed by 6 bases and 8 bases, with 11 bases remaining between them. CDR1 and CDR2 from the germline V gene are MDHEN and SYDVKM. This CDR3 has 12 amino acids. The DNA for the CDR3 is TGTGCCAGCAGAAACCAGGGGTATGAGCAGTTCTTC. This sequence encodes CASRNQGYEQFF.

The chain joins TRBV4-1 to TRBJ2-3; no clear D. V was cut by 2 bases and J by 3 bases, with 9 bases left in between. This CDR3 region has 14 residues. The V gene's germline CDR1 is MGHRA and CDR2 YSYEKL. The CDR3 region is CASSQSGPTDTQYF. Written as DNA, the CDR3 is TGCGCCAGCAGCCAATCTGGGCCTACAGATACGCAGTATTTT.

The J gene is TRBJ1-4, the V gene TRBV11-2; possibly TRBD1 for D (6 bases). V lost 4 bases and J 4 bases, leaving 10 bases between the germline ends. This CDR3 has 14 residues. CDR1 SGHAT and CDR2 FQNNGV come from the germline V gene. The CDR3 bases are TGTGCCAGCAGCTCGGACAGTGTTAATGAAAAACTGTTTTTT. It translates to CASSSDSVNEKLFF.

In regard to this clone: The junction differs from germline at one of its ends, possibly a read error. J is TRBJ1-4 and V is TRBV6-1, with D unclear. This CDR3 is 14 amino acids long. The germline V gene encodes CDR1 MNHNS and CDR2 SASEGT. This chain's CDR3 is CASSGVQRNETLFF. In nucleotides, the CDR3 is TGTGCCAGCAGTGGGGTCCAGCGTAATGAAACACTGTTTTTT.

The chain has TRBV19 and TRBJ1-2, with 8 bases fitting TRBD1. The V gene end was trimmed by 6 bases and the J gene end by 5 bases; junction bases not matched to a gene: 8. The CDR3 has 14 amino acids. CDR1 LNHDA and CDR2 SQIVND come from the germline V gene (reference sequence). In DNA, the CDR3 is TGTGCCAGTAGCCCGGGACAGGTGAGATATGGCTACACCTTC. Amino acid sequence: CASSPGQVRYGYTF. The full variable domain, rest sourced from reference TRBV19 and TRBJ1-2, is DGGITQSPKYLFRKEGQNVTLSCEQNLNHDAMYWYRQDPGQGLRLIYYSQIVNDFQKGDIAEGYSVSREKKESFPLTVTSAQKNPTAFYLCASSPGQVRYGYTFGSGTRLTVV.